The rows below give T cell receptor beta chains drawn from one sample of a study of cytomegalovirus exposure and HLA in healthy donors. Sequenced by immunoSEQ multiplex PCR; TCRdb stores in-frame clones only, minus some. The sample holds roughly 140,000 clones, 80% to 90% seen once. The sequenced sample was PBMCs. The receptor source for this set is a woman aged 18-30 years in good health and CMV-seronegative. The CDR3 runs from the conserved cysteine through the conserved F or W. Fields, in order: V gene, D gene, clone size, J gene, CDR3 protein, CDR3 DNA. The D gene is left open where the match is weak. Size is stated for part of the rows, as once, few or many counts, or as a class when the clone is expanded.

TRBV7-2	TRBD2	NA	TRBJ2-1	CASSVVSGGANEQFF	TGTGCCAGCAGCGTTGTAAGCGGGGGGGCCAATGAGCAGTTCTTC
TRBV9	NA	NA	TRBJ2-2	CASGTPAGELFF	TGTGCCAGCGGGACTCCTGCCGGGGAGCTGTTTTTT
TRBV6-1	TRBD1	few	TRBJ2-7	CASSWDRSYEQYF	TGTGCCAGCAGCTGGGACAGATCCTACGAGCAGTACTTC
TRBV2	NA	NA	TRBJ2-3	CASTEMGGGRADTQYF	TGTGCCAGCACTGAAATGGGGGGGGGCAGGGCAGATACGCAGTATTTT
TRBV5-1	NA	NA	TRBJ2-7	CASSLGGGTDLYEQYF	TGCGCCAGCAGCTTGGGGGGCGGGACAGACCTCTACGAGCAGTACTTC
TRBV2	TRBD2	NA	TRBJ2-3	CASSPIRTSGGPDTQYF	TGTGCCAGCAGCCCCATAAGGACTAGCGGGGGCCCAGATACGCAGTATTTT
TRBV6-1	TRBD1	NA	TRBJ1-2	CSGDRDGWDYGYTF	TGTTCGGGGGACAGGGATGGGTGGGACTATGGCTACACCTTC
TRBV15	TRBD1	NA	TRBJ2-1	CATMGQRPPYEQFF	TGTGCCACCATGGGACAGCGCCCTCCATATGAGCAGTTCTTC
TRBV5-1	TRBD1	NA	TRBJ2-5	CASSLGTDQETQYF	TGCGCCAGCAGCTTAGGGACAGACCAAGAGACCCAGTACTTC
TRBV6-5	TRBD1	NA	TRBJ1-1	CATRGQGGTEAFF	TGTGCCACCAGGGGACAGGGTGGCACTGAAGCTTTCTTT
TRBV18	TRBD1	NA	TRBJ2-7	CASSPRGQGQYEQYF	TGTGCCAGCTCGCCTCGGGGACAGGGGCAGTACGAGCAGTACTTC
TRBV19	TRBD2	NA	TRBJ2-1	CASMVESAGGPDEQFF	TGTGCCAGTATGGTAGAATCAGCGGGAGGGCCGGATGAGCAGTTCTTC
TRBV18	TRBD1	NA	TRBJ2-7	CASSPNVRDREDEQYF	TGTGCCAGCTCACCAAACGTCAGGGACAGGGAAGACGAGCAGTACTTC
TRBV2	NA	NA	TRBJ2-7	CASRAPGIYEQYF	TGTGCCAGCAGGGCCCCAGGGATCTACGAGCAGTACTTC
TRBV28	TRBD2	NA	TRBJ2-1	CASTSSGRANEQFF	TGTGCCAGCACTTCGAGCGGGAGGGCCAATGAGCAGTTCTTC
TRBV7-2	TRBD2	NA	TRBJ2-3	CASSFGGDPTDTQYF	TGTGCCAGCAGCTTCGGGGGGGACCCCACAGATACGCAGTATTTT
TRBV4-1	TRBD1	NA	TRBJ1-1	CASSQGFTTGSAEAFF	TGCGCCAGCAGCCAAGGCTTTACGACAGGGAGCGCTGAAGCTTTCTTT
TRBV28	TRBD1	NA	TRBJ2-7	CASRHRTGIFDEQYF	TGTGCCAGCAGACACCGGACAGGGATCTTCGACGAGCAGTACTTC
TRBV19	NA	NA	TRBJ2-7	CASSGGGVEYF	TGTGCCAGTAGTGGCGGGGGCGTGGAGTACTTC
TRBV2	NA	NA	TRBJ2-1	CASSDTGPGDEQFF	TGTGCCAGCAGTGATACTGGGCCGGGGGATGAGCAGTTCTTC
TRBV11-2	TRBD2	NA	TRBJ2-1	CASSSPWVAGGSNEQFF	TGTGCCAGCAGCTCCCCGTGGGTAGCGGGGGGGTCCAATGAGCAGTTCTTC
TRBV7-7	TRBD1	NA	TRBJ2-5	CASSFTGGYQETQYF	TGTGCCAGCAGCTTCACAGGGGGCTATCAAGAGACCCAGTACTTC
TRBV10-3	NA	NA	TRBJ1-2	CAIRTGREHNYGYTF	TGTGCCATCAGAACAGGGAGGGAGCACAACTATGGCTACACCTTC
TRBV5-1	TRBD1	once	TRBJ2-7	CASSSRGTGFDEQYF	TGCGCCAGCAGCTCTCGGGGGACAGGCTTCGACGAGCAGTACTTC
TRBV5-5	NA	NA	TRBJ2-1	CASSTTQSSYNEQFF	TGTGCCAGCAGCACGACACAAAGCTCCTACAATGAGCAGTTCTTC
TRBV29-1	NA	NA	TRBJ2-1	CSVVGGRGVDEQFF	TGCAGCGTTGTGGGGGGGCGAGGAGTGGATGAGCAGTTCTTC
TRBV7-9	NA	once	TRBJ1-5	CASSLFLGGGNQPQHF	TGCGCCAGCAGCTTATTTTTGGGGGGTGGCAATCAGCCCCAGCATTTT
TRBV5-1	TRBD2	NA	TRBJ2-1	CASSGYGTRGKNEQFF	TGCGCCAGCAGCGGCTACGGGACTAGGGGTAAGAATGAGCAGTTCTTC
TRBV5-4	TRBD2	NA	TRBJ2-1	CASSFGLAAGGEQFF	TGTGCCAGCAGCTTCGGACTAGCAGCTGGGGGTGAGCAGTTCTTC
TRBV10-3	TRBD1	NA	TRBJ1-3	CAIRTGGSGNTIYF	TGTGCCATTAGAACAGGGGGCTCTGGAAACACCATATATTTT
TRBV28	TRBD1	NA	TRBJ1-3	CASSSPGQSSGNTIYF	TGTGCCAGCAGTTCCCCGGGACAGAGCTCTGGAAACACCATATATTTT
TRBV28	TRBD1	few	TRBJ1-1	CASSLLLTGENTEAFF	TGTGCCAGCAGTTTACTTTTGACAGGGGAGAACACTGAAGCTTTCTTT
TRBV28	NA	NA	TRBJ1-5	CASSPTRGEGNQPQHF	TGTGCCAGCAGCCCTACCAGGGGAGAGGGCAATCAGCCCCAGCATTTT
TRBV29-1	NA	once	TRBJ2-5	CSAADTTMETQYF	TGCAGCGCCGCGGACACGACAATGGAGACCCAGTACTTC
TRBV7-2	NA	NA	TRBJ1-4	CASSPAGMAEKLFF	TGTGCCAGCAGCCCCGCAGGGATGGCTGAAAAACTGTTTTTT
TRBV7-3	TRBD2	NA	TRBJ2-1	CASSLAWSSGTKQFF	TGTGCCAGCAGCTTAGCATGGTCTAGCGGGACGAAGCAGTTCTTC
TRBV19	TRBD1	NA	TRBJ1-4	CASRRVQGARDEKLFF	TGTGCCAGTAGGAGAGTTCAGGGGGCGAGGGATGAAAAACTGTTTTTT
TRBV27	NA	few	TRBJ2-4	CASSHTRALGNIQYF	TGTGCCAGCAGTCATACCAGGGCGCTGGGAAACATTCAGTACTTC
TRBV12-2	NA	few	TRBJ1-5	CASRRPGQTVSNQPQHF	TGTGCAAGTCGCCGGCCGGGACAAACAGTTAGCAATCAGCCCCAGCATTTT
TRBV2	TRBD1	once	TRBJ1-6	CASRADRGQNSPLHF	TGTGCCAGCAGAGCTGACAGGGGACAAAATTCACCCCTCCACTTT
TRBV5-4	TRBD1	few	TRBJ2-7	CASSEGQGDWYEQYF	TGTGCCAGCAGCGAGGGACAGGGGGACTGGTACGAGCAGTACTTC